This is a list of T cell receptor beta chains from one sample in a study of OX40 agonist ivuxolimab in advanced cancers. Method: immunoSEQ multiplex PCR; TCRdb's copy keeps in-frame clones and lacks some. The sample shows around 50,000 clones, 87% of them seen only once. The specimen was CD4+ or CD8+ T cells sorted from blood, collected in a trial of the OX40 agonist ivuxolimab. The receptors stem from an adult with an advanced solid tumor such as melanoma, head and neck, liver or kidney cancer. Each CDR3 is given with its conserved first and last residue.

v_call: TRBV6-4; cdr3_aa: CASSDSDRRYNEQFF
v_call: TRBV19; cdr3_aa: CASHSANNSPLHF
v_call: TRBV5-4; cdr3_aa: CASSSRGGETEAFF
v_call: TRBV5-4; cdr3_aa: CASSSGTGVYSPLHF
v_call: TRBV7-7; cdr3_aa: CASSHSGGGTDTQYF
v_call: TRBV6-5; cdr3_aa: CASGLYEQYF
v_call: TRBV5-6; cdr3_aa: CASSVPTGTSGGNEQFF
v_call: TRBV18; cdr3_aa: CASSPMDIQNTEAFF
v_call: TRBV7-9; cdr3_aa: CASSYGQAQETQYF
v_call: TRBV29-1; cdr3_aa: CSVEVSGITDTQYF
v_call: TRBV28; cdr3_aa: CASILRGAGYNEQFF
v_call: TRBV2; cdr3_aa: CASSEYSGSAYEQFF
v_call: TRBV7-9; cdr3_aa: CASKGLAGVEETQYF
v_call: TRBV7-8; cdr3_aa: CASSLVSGREQFF
v_call: TRBV25-1; cdr3_aa: CASSEWGAGELFF
v_call: TRBV6-5; cdr3_aa: CASSLIGGLNTEAFF
v_call: TRBV2; cdr3_aa: CASSEATGSPPLNEQFF
v_call: TRBV6-5; cdr3_aa: CASSYRSTDTQYF
v_call: TRBV7-2; cdr3_aa: CASSLTGTEAFF
v_call: TRBV2; cdr3_aa: CASRPEREGGELFF
v_call: TRBV10-3; cdr3_aa: CAIRGQVYNEQFF
v_call: TRBV4-2; cdr3_aa: CASSQGTLAGYTDTQYF
v_call: TRBV7-2; cdr3_aa: CASSLIPAAANTEAFF
v_call: TRBV9; cdr3_aa: CASSARRTGAETQYF
v_call: TRBV5-6; cdr3_aa: CASSLRGGQRDTQYF
v_call: TRBV19; cdr3_aa: CASSSQNSYSYEQYF
v_call: TRBV28; cdr3_aa: CASSPGGSENTIYF
v_call: TRBV18; cdr3_aa: CASSPLAGWDTEAFF
v_call: TRBV7-2; cdr3_aa: CASSAHTEAFF
v_call: TRBV5-1; cdr3_aa: CASSLEQGRYTEAFF
v_call: TRBV18; cdr3_aa: CASSPTGGSRETQYF
v_call: TRBV2; cdr3_aa: CASSEPQRVRFEKLFF
v_call: TRBV28; cdr3_aa: CASSLQYPGARGLTNYGYTF
v_call: TRBV30; cdr3_aa: CAWIQKRAANKNIQYF
v_call: TRBV7-6; cdr3_aa: CASSLTALPYNEQFF
v_call: TRBV5-6; cdr3_aa: CASSLTGGGYTIYF
v_call: TRBV11-3; cdr3_aa: CASSLDGAYEQYF
v_call: TRBV2; cdr3_aa: CASSTQGRLGYTF
v_call: TRBV14; cdr3_aa: CASSQDGRGGYEQYF
v_call: TRBV7-9; cdr3_aa: CASSSGALEAFF
v_call: TRBV6-6; cdr3_aa: CASSPGFSTPLHF
v_call: TRBV5-1; cdr3_aa: CASSWGATGNEQFF
v_call: TRBV29-1; cdr3_aa: CSVDDGGNTEAFF
v_call: TRBV7-8; cdr3_aa: CASSLLPQFSGANVLTF
v_call: TRBV27; cdr3_aa: CASRSKTGMVDTGELFF
v_call: TRBV5-1; cdr3_aa: CASSLAGTSGTDTQYF
v_call: TRBV5-1; cdr3_aa: CASSPGGPFTGELFF
v_call: TRBV6-6; cdr3_aa: CASISLNTEAFF